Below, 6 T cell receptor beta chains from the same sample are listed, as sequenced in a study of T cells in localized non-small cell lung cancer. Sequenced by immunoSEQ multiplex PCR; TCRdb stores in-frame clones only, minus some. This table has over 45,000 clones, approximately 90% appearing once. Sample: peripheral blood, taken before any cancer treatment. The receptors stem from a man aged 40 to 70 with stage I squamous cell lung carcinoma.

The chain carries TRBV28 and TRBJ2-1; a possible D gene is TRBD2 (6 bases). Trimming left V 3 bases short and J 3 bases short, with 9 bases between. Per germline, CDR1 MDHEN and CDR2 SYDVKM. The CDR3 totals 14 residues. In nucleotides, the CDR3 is TGTGCCAGCAGTTTCGGAGGGAACTACAATGAGCAGTTCTTC. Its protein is CASSFGGNYNEQFF.

This chain's CDR3 is CASSLEREGPYGYTF. CDR3 nucleotides: TGTGCCAGCAGCTTGGAACGGGAGGGCCCCTATGGCTACACCTTC. The chain couples TRBV5-4 to TRBJ1-2; D gene uncertain. Germline CDR1 is SGHNT and CDR2 is YYREEE (reference sequence). CDR3 length: 15 amino acids. The ends were cut back, 0 bases at V and 4 bases at J, with 13 bases in the middle.

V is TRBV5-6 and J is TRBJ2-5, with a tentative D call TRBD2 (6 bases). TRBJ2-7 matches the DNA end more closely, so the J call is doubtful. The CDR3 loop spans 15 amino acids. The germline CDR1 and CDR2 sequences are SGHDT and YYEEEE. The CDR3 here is CASSLGGAAPYEQYF. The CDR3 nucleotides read TGTGCCAGCAGCTTAGGAGGGGCTGCCCCCTACGAGCAGTACTTC.

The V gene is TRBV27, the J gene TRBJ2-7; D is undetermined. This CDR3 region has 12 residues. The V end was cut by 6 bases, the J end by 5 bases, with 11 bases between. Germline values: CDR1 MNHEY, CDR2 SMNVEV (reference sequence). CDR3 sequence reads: CASRSWSDEQYF. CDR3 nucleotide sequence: TGTGCCAGCAGGTCTTGGTCGGACGAGCAGTACTTC.

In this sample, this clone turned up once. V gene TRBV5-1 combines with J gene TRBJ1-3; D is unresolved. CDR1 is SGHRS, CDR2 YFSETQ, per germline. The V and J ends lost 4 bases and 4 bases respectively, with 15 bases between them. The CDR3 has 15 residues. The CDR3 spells CASSPFQTGGNTIYF. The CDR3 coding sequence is TGCGCCAGCAGCCCTTTCCAGACGGGAGGAAACACCATATATTTT.

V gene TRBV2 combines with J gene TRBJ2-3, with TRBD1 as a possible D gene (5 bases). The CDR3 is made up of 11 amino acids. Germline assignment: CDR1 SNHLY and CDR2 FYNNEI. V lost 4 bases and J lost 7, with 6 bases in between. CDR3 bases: TGTGCCAGCAGTGGACAGAATACGCAGTATTTT. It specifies CASSGQNTQYF.